This is a list of T cell receptor beta chains from one sample in a study of CD8+CD57+ T cells in acquired aplastic anemia. TCRdb re-called the reads with MiXCR, one entry per CDR3 protein. The sample has hundreds of thousands of distinct CDR3 sequences; approximately 70% are singletons. The sequenced sample consisted of sorted CD4+, CD8+, or CD8+CD57+ T cells (not recorded which) from PBMCs. The source is a human donor in good health, serving as a control. Both conserved end residues are part of each CDR3. Each record gives: CDR3 length, V gene, J gene, CDR3 protein.

cdr3_length: 13
v_call: TRBV20-1
j_call: TRBJ1-5
cdr3_aa: CGVEAGPGLPQHF

cdr3_length: 15
v_call: TRBV10-2
j_call: TRBJ2-7
cdr3_aa: CASSETGTSTYEQYF

cdr3_length: 13
v_call: TRBV5-4
j_call: TRBJ1-2
cdr3_aa: CASSLGGEYGYTF

cdr3_length: 13
v_call: TRBV20-1
j_call: TRBJ2-7
cdr3_aa: CSASGGGPHEQYF

cdr3_length: 13
v_call: TRBV20-1
j_call: TRBJ1-2
cdr3_aa: CSAIGGSWERYTF

cdr3_length: 13
v_call: TRBV29-1
j_call: TRBJ1-1
cdr3_aa: CSVTRDRNTEAFF

cdr3_length: 15
v_call: TRBV12-3/TRBV12-4
j_call: TRBJ1-2
cdr3_aa: CASTKSSGGVSGYTF

cdr3_length: 12
v_call: TRBV9
j_call: TRBJ2-1
cdr3_aa: CASSAENNEQFF

cdr3_length: 14
v_call: TRBV5-1
j_call: TRBJ1-5
cdr3_aa: CASSLAGDNQPQHF

cdr3_length: 14
v_call: TRBV5-8
j_call: TRBJ2-5
cdr3_aa: CASSHRKGQETQYF

cdr3_length: 12
v_call: TRBV9
j_call: TRBJ2-7
cdr3_aa: CASNLEGGGQHF

cdr3_length: 11
v_call: TRBV7-2
j_call: .
cdr3_aa: CASGVLETQFF

cdr3_length: 15
v_call: TRBV2
j_call: TRBJ2-7
cdr3_aa: CASRPGTGRDSEQYF

cdr3_length: 15
v_call: TRBV20-1
j_call: TRBJ1-5
cdr3_aa: CSARDTAGACQPQHF

cdr3_length: 8
v_call: TRBV1
j_call: TRBJ2-7
cdr3_aa: CGAYEQYF

cdr3_length: 16
v_call: TRBV29-1
j_call: TRBJ2-2
cdr3_aa: CSVEVPTSGSTGELFF

cdr3_length: 12
v_call: TRBV12-3/TRBV12-4
j_call: TRBJ1-1
cdr3_aa: CASSTQGTEAFF

cdr3_length: 15
v_call: TRBV20-1
j_call: TRBJ1-3
cdr3_aa: CSARGPWRSGNTIYF

cdr3_length: 13
v_call: TRBV19
j_call: TRBJ2-1
cdr3_aa: CASSLLGPGQQFF

cdr3_length: 14
v_call: TRBV9
j_call: TRBJ1-1
cdr3_aa: CASSTGKEAFFALF

cdr3_length: 12
v_call: TRBV20-1
j_call: TRBJ1-2
cdr3_aa: CSARRGASQYTF

cdr3_length: 17
v_call: TRBV5-5
j_call: TRBJ1-6
cdr3_aa: CASSLDGWGLDNSPLHF

cdr3_length: 16
v_call: TRBV29-1
j_call: TRBJ2-2
cdr3_aa: CSVRTLAGVQGGELFF

cdr3_length: 15
v_call: TRBV7-2
j_call: TRBJ2-1
cdr3_aa: CASSQGSAQHNEQFF

cdr3_length: 15
v_call: TRBV5-1
j_call: TRBJ2-5
cdr3_aa: CASRPGPSVQETQYF

cdr3_length: 14
v_call: TRBV20-1
j_call: TRBJ2-2
cdr3_aa: CSARPDARTGELFF

cdr3_length: 16
v_call: TRBV7-2
j_call: TRBJ1-2
cdr3_aa: CASSKRTGDSPLHYTF

cdr3_length: 14
v_call: TRBV20-1
j_call: TRBJ2-5
cdr3_aa: CSARDTRNSETQYF

cdr3_length: 16
v_call: TRBV9
j_call: TRBJ2-3
cdr3_aa: CASSVALAGGLDTQYF

cdr3_length: 15
v_call: TRBV3-1
j_call: TRBJ2-5
cdr3_aa: CASSQDRGSGETQYF

cdr3_length: 12
v_call: TRBV5-1
j_call: TRBJ1-2
cdr3_aa: CASSQLDAGHTF

cdr3_length: 13
v_call: TRBV20-1
j_call: TRBJ1-5
cdr3_aa: CSASQISNQPQHF

cdr3_length: 16
v_call: TRBV12-3/TRBV12-4
j_call: TRBJ2-5
cdr3_aa: CASRGGYGGSGETQYF

cdr3_length: 16
v_call: TRBV10-1
j_call: TRBJ2-5
cdr3_aa: CASSEGAGELRETQYF

cdr3_length: 15
v_call: TRBV10-2
j_call: TRBJ2-7
cdr3_aa: CASSVSASSRYKQQF

cdr3_length: 11
v_call: TRBV2
j_call: TRBJ2-7
cdr3_aa: CASSSDRQQYF

cdr3_length: 12
v_call: TRBV5-4
j_call: TRBJ2-2
cdr3_aa: CASSREAGELFF

cdr3_length: 14
v_call: TRBV7-9
j_call: TRBJ2-5
cdr3_aa: CASSLTVGRETQYF

cdr3_length: 15
v_call: TRBV6-6
j_call: TRBJ2-3
cdr3_aa: CASRGKQGRTDTQYF

cdr3_length: 13
v_call: TRBV20-1
j_call: TRBJ2-4
cdr3_aa: CSARGAGRNPQYF

cdr3_length: 14
v_call: TRBV5-5
j_call: TRBJ2-4
cdr3_aa: CASSFTTGTTVQYF

cdr3_length: 14
v_call: TRBV5-1
j_call: TRBJ2-5
cdr3_aa: CASRDGGGEETQYF

cdr3_length: 16
v_call: TRBV20-1
j_call: TRBJ1-5
cdr3_aa: CSAVAGGNQRDQPQHF

cdr3_length: 12
v_call: TRBV2
j_call: TRBJ2-7
cdr3_aa: CATQRGSYEQYF

cdr3_length: 16
v_call: TRBV2
j_call: TRBJ2-7
cdr3_aa: CASRGHREGYTFGSDF

cdr3_length: 15
v_call: TRBV5-1
j_call: TRBJ1-5
cdr3_aa: CASSFYRGRGQPQHF

cdr3_length: 14
v_call: TRBV29-1
j_call: TRBJ1-2
cdr3_aa: CSAKGLRHRYCFTF

cdr3_length: 16
v_call: TRBV7-2
j_call: TRBJ2-7
cdr3_aa: CASSRVYSGGFEQQYF

cdr3_length: 13
v_call: TRBV6-1
j_call: TRBJ1-2
cdr3_aa: CASEEGDRGTRTF

cdr3_length: 13
v_call: TRBV19
j_call: TRBJ1-2
cdr3_aa: CASTHVGYYGYTF

cdr3_length: 13
v_call: TRBV6-4
j_call: TRBJ1-5
cdr3_aa: CASSETGAQPQHF

cdr3_length: 14
v_call: TRBV7-2
j_call: TRBJ1-2
cdr3_aa: CASSRGLQETQYIF

cdr3_length: 15
v_call: TRBV7-9
j_call: TRBJ2-5
cdr3_aa: CASSLTVGIQATEYF

cdr3_length: 14
v_call: TRBV20-1
j_call: TRBJ2-1
cdr3_aa: CSARPSGGANEQFF

cdr3_length: 15
v_call: TRBV7-9
j_call: TRBJ2-3
cdr3_aa: CASSANWRPPDTQYF

cdr3_length: 14
v_call: TRBV2
j_call: TRBJ1-6
cdr3_aa: CASRLLPSTGSRYF

cdr3_length: 13
v_call: TRBV5-4
j_call: TRBJ2-5
cdr3_aa: CASSVVPGETQYF